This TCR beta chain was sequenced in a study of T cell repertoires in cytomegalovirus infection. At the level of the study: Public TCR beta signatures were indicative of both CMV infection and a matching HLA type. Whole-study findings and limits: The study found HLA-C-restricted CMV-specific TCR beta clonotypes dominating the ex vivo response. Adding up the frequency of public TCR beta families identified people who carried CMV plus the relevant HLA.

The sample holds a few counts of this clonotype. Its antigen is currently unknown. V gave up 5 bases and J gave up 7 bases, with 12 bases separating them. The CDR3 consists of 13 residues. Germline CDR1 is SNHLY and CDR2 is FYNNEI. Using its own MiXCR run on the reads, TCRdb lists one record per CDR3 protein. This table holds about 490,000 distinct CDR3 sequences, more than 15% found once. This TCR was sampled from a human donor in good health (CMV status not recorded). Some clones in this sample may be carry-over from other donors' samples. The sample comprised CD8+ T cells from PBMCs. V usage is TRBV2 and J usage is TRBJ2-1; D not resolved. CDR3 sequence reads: CASSYILGNEQFF. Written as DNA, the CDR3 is TGTGCCAGCAGTTATATCCTGGGGAATGAGCAGTTCTTC.